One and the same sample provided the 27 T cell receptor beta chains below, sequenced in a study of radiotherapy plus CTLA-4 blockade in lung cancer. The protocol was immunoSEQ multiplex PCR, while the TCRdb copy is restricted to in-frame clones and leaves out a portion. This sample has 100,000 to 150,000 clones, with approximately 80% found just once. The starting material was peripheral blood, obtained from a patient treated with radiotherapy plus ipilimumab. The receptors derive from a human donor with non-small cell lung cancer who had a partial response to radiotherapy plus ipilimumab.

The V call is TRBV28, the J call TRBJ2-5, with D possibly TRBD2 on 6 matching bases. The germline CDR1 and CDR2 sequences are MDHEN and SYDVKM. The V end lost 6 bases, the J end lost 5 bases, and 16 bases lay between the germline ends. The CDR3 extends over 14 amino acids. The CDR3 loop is CASRALEGLETQYF. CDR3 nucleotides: TGTGCCAGCAGGGCCTTGGAGGGCCTTGAGACCCAGTACTTC.

The DNA for the CDR3 is TGTGCCAGCAGTATAACGACGGAGGCCTACGAGCAGTACTTC. It specifies CASSITTEAYEQYF. The chain joins TRBV27 to TRBJ2-7; D is possibly TRBD2 (5 bases). Trimming shortened V by 5 bases and J by 2 bases, and 13 bases separated the two germline ends. The CDR3 has 14 amino acids. CDR1 is MNHEY, CDR2 SMNVEV, per germline (reference sequence).

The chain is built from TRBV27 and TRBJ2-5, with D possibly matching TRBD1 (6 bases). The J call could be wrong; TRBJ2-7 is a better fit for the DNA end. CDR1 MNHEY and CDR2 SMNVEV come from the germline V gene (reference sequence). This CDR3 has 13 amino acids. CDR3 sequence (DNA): TGTGCCAGCAGTTTGTCCACAGGGTTCGAGCAGTACTTC. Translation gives CASSLSTGFEQYF.

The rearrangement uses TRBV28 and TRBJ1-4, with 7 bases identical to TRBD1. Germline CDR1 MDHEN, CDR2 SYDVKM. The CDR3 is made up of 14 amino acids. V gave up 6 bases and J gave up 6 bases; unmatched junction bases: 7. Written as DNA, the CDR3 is TGTGCCAGCAGCTCGACAGGGACAGATGAAAAACTGTTTTTT. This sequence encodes CASSSTGTDEKLFF.

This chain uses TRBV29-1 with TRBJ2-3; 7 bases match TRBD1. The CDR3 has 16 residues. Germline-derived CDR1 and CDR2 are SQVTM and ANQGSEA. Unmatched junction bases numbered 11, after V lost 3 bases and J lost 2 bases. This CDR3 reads CSVEASGQGDTDTQYF. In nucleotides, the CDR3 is TGCAGCGTTGAGGCCTCGGGGCAGGGGGACACAGATACGCAGTATTTT.

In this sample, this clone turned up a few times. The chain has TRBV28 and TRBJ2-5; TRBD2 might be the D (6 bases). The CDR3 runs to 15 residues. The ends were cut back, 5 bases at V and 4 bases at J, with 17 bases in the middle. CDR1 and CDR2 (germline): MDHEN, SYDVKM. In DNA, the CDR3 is TGTGCCAGCAGTGCCCCAACTAGCTATCCAGAGACCCAGTACTTC. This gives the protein CASSAPTSYPETQYF.

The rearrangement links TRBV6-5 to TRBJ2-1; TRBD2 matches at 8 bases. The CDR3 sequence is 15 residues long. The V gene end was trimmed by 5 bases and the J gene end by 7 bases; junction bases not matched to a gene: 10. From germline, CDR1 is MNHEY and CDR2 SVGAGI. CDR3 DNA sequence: TGTGCCAGCAGTCAAACTAGCGGTAAGATTAATGAGCAGTTCTTC. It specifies CASSQTSGKINEQFF.

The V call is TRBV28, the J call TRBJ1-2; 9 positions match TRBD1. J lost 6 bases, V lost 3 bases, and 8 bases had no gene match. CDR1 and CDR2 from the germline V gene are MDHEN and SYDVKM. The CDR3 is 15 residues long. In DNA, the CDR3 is TGTGCCAGCAGTTTTGGGTGGACAGGGGCAAATGGCTACACCTTC. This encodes CASSFGWTGANGYTF.

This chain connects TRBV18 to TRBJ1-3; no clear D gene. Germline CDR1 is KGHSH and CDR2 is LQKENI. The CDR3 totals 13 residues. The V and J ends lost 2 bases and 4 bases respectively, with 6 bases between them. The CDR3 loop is CASSPGDGNTIYF. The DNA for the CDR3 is TGTGCCAGCTCACCAGGAGACGGAAACACCATATATTTT.

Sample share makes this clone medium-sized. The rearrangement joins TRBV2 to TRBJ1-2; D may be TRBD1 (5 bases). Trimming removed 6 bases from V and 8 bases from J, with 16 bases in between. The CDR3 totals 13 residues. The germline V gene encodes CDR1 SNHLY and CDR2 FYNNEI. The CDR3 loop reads CASREGYMDGYTF. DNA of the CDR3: TGTGCCAGCAGGGAGGGGTATATGGACGGCTACACCTTC.

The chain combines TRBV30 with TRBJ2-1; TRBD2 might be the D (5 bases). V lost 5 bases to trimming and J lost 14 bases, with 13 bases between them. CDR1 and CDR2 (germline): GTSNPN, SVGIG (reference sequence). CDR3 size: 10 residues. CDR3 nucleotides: TGTGCCTGGGGCCGGGGTGGCGAGTTCTTC. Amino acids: CAWGRGGEFF.

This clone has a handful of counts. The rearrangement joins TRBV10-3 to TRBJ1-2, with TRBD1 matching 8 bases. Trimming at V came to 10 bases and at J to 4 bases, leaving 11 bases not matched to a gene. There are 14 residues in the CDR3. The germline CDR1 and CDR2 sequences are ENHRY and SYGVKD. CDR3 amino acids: CASTLGQDSYGYTF. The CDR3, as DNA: TGTGCCAGCACCTTGGGACAGGACAGCTATGGCTACACCTTC.

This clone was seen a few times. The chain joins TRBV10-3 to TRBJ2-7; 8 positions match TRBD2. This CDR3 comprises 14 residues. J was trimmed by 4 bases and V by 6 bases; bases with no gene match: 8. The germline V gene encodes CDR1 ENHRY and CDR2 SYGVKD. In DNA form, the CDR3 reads TGTGCCATCAGGAGCGGGAGCGGGGGATACGAGCAGTACGTC. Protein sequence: CAIRSGSGGYEQYV.

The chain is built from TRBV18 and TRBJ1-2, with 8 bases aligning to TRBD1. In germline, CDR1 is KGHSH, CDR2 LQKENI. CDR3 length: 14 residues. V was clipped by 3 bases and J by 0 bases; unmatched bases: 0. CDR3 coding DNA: TGTGCCAGCTCACCGGGACAGGCTAACTATGGCTACACCTTC. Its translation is CASSPGQANYGYTF. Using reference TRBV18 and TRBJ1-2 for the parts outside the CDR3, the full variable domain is NAGVMQNPRHLVRRRGQEARLRCSPMKGHSHVYWYRQLPEEGLKFMVYLQKENIIDESGMPKERFSAEFPKEGPSILRIQQVVRGDSAAYFCASSPGQANYGYTFGSGTRLTVV.

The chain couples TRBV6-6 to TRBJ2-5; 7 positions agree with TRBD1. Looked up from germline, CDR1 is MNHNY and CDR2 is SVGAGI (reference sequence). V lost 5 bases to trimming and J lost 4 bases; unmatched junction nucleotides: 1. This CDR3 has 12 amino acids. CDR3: CASSPGGETQYF. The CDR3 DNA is TGTGCCAGCAGTCCAGGGGGAGAGACCCAGTACTTC.

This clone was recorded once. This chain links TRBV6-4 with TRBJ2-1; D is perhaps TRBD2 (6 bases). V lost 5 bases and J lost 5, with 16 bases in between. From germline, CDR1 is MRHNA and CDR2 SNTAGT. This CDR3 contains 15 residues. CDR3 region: CASSPMGLDDNEQFF. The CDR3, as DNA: TGTGCCAGCAGTCCTATGGGACTGGACGACAATGAGCAGTTCTTC.

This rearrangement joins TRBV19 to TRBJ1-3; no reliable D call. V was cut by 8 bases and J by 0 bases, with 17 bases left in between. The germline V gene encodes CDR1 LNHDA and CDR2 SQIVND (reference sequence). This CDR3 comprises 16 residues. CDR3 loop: CASSEGAGVSGNTIYF. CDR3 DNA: TGTGCCAGTTCCGAAGGAGCCGGGGTCTCTGGAAACACCATATATTTT.

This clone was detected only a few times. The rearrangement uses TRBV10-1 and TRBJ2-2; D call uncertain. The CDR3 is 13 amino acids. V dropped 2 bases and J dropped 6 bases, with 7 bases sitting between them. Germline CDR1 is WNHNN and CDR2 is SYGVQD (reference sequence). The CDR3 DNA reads TGCGCCAGCAGTGAGACTAATCCCGGGGAGCTGTTTTTT. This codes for CASSETNPGELFF.

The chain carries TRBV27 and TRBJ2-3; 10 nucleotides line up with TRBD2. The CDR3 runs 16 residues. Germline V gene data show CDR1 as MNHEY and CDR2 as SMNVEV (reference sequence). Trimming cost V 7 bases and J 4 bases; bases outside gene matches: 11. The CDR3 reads CASTYLTSGFADTQYF. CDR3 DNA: TGTGCCAGCACGTATCTGACTAGCGGGTTTGCAGATACGCAGTATTTT.

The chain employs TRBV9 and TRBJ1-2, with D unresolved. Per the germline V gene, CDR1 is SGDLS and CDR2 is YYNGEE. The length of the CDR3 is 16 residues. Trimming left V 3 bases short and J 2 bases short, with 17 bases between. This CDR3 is CASSEDSLPLNYGYTF. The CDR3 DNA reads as TGTGCCAGCAGCGAGGACTCCCTGCCCTTAAACTATGGCTACACCTTC.

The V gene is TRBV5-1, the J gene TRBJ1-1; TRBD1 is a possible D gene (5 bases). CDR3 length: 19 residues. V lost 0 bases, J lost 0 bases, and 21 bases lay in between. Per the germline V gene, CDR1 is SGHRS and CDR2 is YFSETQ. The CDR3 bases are TGCGCCAGCAGCTTGGGGCCCGACAGTGCAGGGACTCTGAACACTGAAGCTTTCTTT. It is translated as CASSLGPDSAGTLNTEAFF. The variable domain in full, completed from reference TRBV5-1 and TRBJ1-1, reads KAGVTQTPRYLIKTRGQQVTLSCSPISGHRSVSWYQQTPGQGLQFLFEYFSETQRNKGNFPGRFSGRQFSNSRSEMNVSTLELGDSALYLCASSLGPDSAGTLNTEAFFGQGTRLTVV.

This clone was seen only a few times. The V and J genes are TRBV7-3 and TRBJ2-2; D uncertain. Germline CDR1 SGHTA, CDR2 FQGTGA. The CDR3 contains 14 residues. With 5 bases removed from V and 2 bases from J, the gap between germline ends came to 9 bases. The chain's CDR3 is CASSTLANTGELFF. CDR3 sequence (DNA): TGTGCCAGCAGCACATTGGCCAACACCGGGGAGCTGTTTTTT.

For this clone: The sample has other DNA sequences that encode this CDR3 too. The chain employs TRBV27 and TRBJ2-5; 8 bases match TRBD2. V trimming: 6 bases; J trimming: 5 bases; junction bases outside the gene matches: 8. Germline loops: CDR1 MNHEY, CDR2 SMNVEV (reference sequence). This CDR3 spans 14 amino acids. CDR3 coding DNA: TGTGCCAGCAGGCCTAGCGGGCGGGGGGAGACCCAGTACTTC. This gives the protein CASRPSGRGETQYF.

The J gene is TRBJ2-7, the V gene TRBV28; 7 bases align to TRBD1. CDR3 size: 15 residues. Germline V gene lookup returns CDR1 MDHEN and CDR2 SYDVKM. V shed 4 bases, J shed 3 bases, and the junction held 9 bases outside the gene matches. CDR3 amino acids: CASSSSTGVDYEQYV. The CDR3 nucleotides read TGTGCCAGCAGTTCCTCAACAGGGGTGGACTACGAGCAGTACGTC.

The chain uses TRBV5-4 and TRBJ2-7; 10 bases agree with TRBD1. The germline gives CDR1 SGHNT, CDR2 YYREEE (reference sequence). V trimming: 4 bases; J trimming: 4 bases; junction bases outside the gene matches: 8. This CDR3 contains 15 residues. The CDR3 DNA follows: TGTGCCAGCAGCGTGGAACCGGGACAGGGGTACGAGCAGTACGTC. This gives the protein CASSVEPGQGYEQYV.

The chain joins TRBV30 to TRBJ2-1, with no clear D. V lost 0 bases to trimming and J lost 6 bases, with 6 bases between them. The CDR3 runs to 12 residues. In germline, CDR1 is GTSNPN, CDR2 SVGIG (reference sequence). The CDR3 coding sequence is TGTGCCTGGAGTGTCGGTTCCAATGAGCAGTTCTTC. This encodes CAWSVGSNEQFF.

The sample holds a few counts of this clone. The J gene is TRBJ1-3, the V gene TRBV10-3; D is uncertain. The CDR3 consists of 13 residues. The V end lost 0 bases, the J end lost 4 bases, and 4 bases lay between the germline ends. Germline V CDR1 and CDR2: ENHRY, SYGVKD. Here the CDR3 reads CAISESSGNTIYF. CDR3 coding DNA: TGTGCCATCAGTGAGTCAAGCGGAAACACCATATATTTT.